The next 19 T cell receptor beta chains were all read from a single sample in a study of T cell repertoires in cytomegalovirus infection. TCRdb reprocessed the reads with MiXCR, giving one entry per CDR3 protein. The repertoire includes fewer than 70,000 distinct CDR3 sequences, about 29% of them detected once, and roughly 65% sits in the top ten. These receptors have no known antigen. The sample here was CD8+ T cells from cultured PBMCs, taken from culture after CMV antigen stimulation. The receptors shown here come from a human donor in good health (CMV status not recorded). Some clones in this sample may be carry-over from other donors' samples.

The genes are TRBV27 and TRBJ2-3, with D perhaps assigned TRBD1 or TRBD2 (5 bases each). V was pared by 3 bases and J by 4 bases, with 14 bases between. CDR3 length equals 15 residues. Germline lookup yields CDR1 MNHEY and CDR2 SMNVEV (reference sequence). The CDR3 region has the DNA TGTGCCAGCAGTTTTTCGGGGCGGTTCGCAGATACGCAGTATTTT. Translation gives CASSFSGRFADTQYF.

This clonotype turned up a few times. This CDR3 reads CASSDTGGGGTEAFF. In DNA form, the CDR3 reads TGTGCCAGCAGCGATACAGGGGGCGGAGGCACTGAAGCTTTCTTT. The chain links TRBV7-9 to TRBJ1-1; 9 positions agree with TRBD1. From germline, CDR1 is SEHNR and CDR2 FQNEAQ (reference sequence). The trim removed 5 bases at V and 4 bases at J, leaving 8 bases unmatched. There are 15 residues in the CDR3.

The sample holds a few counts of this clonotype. This CDR3 reads CASSLAEGYEQYF. In DNA form, the CDR3 reads TGTGCCAGCAGCCTAGCCGAGGGGTACGAGCAGTACTTC. This chain connects TRBV27 to TRBJ2-7; possibly TRBD1 or TRBD2 for D (5 bases each). Germline V CDR1 and CDR2: MNHEY, SMNVEV (reference sequence). V dropped 6 bases and J dropped 4 bases, with 13 bases sitting between them. The CDR3 consists of 13 residues.

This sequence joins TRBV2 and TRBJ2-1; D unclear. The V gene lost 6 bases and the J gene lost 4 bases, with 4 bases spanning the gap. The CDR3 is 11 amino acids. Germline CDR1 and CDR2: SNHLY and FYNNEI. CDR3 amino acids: CASREYNEQFF. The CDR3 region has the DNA TGTGCCAGCAGGGAATACAATGAGCAGTTCTTC.

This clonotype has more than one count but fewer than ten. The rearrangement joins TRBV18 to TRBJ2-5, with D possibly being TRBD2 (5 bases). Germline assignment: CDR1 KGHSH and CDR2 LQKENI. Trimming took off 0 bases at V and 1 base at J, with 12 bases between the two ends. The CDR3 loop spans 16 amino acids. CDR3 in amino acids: CASSPPSGELQETQYF. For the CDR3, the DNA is TGTGCCAGCTCACCACCCAGCGGAGAACTCCAAGAGACCCAGTACTTC.

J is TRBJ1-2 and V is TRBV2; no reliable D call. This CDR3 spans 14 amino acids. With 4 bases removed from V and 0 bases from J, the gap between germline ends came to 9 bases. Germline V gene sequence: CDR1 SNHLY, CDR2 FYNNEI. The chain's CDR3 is CASSVGLSNYGYTF. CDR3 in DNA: TGTGCCAGCAGTGTTGGCCTTTCTAACTATGGCTACACCTTC.

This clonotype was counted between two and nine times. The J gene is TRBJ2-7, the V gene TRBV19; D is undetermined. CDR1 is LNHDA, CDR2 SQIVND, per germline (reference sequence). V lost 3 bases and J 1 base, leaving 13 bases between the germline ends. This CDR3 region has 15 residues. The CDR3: CASSISASTSYEQYF. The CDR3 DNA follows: TGTGCCAGTAGTATTTCAGCCAGTACTTCCTACGAGCAGTACTTC.

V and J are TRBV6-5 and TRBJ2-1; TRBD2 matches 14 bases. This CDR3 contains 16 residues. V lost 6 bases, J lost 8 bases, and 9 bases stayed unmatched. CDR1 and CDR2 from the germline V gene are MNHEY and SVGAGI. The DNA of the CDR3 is TGTGCCAGCAGCCTAGGACTAGCGGGAGGAAGGGATGAGCAGTTCTTC. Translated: CASSLGLAGGRDEQFF.

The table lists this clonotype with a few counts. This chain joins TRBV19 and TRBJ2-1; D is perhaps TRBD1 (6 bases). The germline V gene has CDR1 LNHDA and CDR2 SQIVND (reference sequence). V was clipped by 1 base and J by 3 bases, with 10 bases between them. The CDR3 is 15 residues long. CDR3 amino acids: CASSIAKGGYNEQFF. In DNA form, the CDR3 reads TGTGCCAGTAGTATAGCGAAAGGGGGCTACAATGAGCAGTTCTTC.

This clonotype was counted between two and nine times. DNA for the CDR3: TGTGCCAGCAGCTATTATCCCCGGGAGGGCGATGAGCAGTTCTTC. As protein: CASSYYPREGDEQFF. The V and J genes are TRBV11-2 and TRBJ2-1; 8 bases align to TRBD2. The CDR3 is 15 residues long. Germline loops: CDR1 SGHAT, CDR2 FQNNGV. V dropped 4 bases and J dropped 8; count of bases not matched to a gene: 10.

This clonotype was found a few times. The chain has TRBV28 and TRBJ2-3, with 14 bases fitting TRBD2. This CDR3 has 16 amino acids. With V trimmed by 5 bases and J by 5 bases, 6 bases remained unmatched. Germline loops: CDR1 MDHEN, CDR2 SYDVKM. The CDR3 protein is CASSPTSGGAQDTQYF. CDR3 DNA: TGTGCCAGCAGTCCGACTAGCGGGGGGGCTCAAGATACGCAGTATTTT.

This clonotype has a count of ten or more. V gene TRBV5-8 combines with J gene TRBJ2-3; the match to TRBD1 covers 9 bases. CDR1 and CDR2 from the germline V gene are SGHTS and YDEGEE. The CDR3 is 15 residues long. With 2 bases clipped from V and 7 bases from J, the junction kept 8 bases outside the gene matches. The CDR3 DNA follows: TGTGCCAGCAGCTTTTCCGGACAGGGGTTAAATACGCAGTATTTT. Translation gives CASSFSGQGLNTQYF.

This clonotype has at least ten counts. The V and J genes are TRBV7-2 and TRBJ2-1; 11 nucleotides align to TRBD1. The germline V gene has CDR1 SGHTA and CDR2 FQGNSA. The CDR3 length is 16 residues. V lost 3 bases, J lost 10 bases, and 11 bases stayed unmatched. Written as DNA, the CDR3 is TGTGCCAGCAGCTTGCTGGACAGGGGGCTGTTGAGGGAGCAGTTCTTC. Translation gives CASSLLDRGLLREQFF.

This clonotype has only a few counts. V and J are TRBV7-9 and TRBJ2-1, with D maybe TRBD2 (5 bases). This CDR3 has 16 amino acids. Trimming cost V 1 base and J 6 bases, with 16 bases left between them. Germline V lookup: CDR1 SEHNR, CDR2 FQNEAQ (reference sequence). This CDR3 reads CASSLDPGSVGNEQFF. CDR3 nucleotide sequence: TGTGCCAGCAGCTTAGATCCGGGATCAGTGGGCAATGAGCAGTTCTTC.

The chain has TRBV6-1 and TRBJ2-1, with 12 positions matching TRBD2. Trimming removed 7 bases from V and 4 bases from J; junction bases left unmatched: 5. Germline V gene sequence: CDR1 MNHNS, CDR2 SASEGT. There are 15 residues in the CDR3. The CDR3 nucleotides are TGTGCCAGCATCCCGACTAGCGGGGGATACAATGAGCAGTTCTTC. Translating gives CASIPTSGGYNEQFF.

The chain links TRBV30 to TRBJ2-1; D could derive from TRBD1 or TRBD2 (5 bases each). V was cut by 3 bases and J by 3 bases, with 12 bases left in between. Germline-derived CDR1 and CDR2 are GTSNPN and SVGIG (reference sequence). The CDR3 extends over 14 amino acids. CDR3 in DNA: TGTGCCTGGAGCCCAGGGAGCTACTACAATGAGCAGTTCTTC. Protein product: CAWSPGSYYNEQFF.

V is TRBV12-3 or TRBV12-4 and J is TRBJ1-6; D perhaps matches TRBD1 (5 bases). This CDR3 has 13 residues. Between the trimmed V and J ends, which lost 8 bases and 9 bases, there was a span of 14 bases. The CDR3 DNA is TGTGCCAGCGACACAGGCTTGGGTTCACCCCTCCACTTT. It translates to CASDTGLGSPLHF.

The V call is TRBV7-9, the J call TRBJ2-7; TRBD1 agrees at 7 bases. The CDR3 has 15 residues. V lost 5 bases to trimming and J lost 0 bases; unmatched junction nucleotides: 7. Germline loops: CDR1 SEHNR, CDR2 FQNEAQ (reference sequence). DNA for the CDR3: TGTGCCAGCAGCGACGGACAGGCTAGCTCCTACGAGCAGTACTTC. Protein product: CASSDGQASSYEQYF.

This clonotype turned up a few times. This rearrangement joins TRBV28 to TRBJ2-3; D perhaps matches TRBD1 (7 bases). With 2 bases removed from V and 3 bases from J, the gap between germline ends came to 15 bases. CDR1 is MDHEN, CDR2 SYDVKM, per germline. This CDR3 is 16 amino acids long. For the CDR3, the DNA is TGTGCCAGCAGTTTAAACGGGCCAGGGGGGACAGATACGCAGTATTTT. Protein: CASSLNGPGGTDTQYF.